Listed below are T cell receptor beta chains from one sample, sequenced in a study of vaccination effects on CD4 cells after COVID-19. The antigens for these receptors are not known. Profiling relied on immunoSEQ multiplex PCR, and the TCRdb table lists in-frame clones only, not all of them. The table shows 72,000 or so clones, with 74% occurring only once. The input for sequencing was CD4+ T cells from PBMCs cultured without peptide, taken after COVID-19 vaccination. Receptors were obtained from a human donor who received a COVID-19 vaccine. Both conserved end residues are part of each CDR3. A D gene is named only where the DNA matches it firmly. The size entry is marked missing in some rows and otherwise reads once, few, many or a size class.

14	TRBV27	TRBJ1-5	-	-	TGTGCCACCTCGGGGGGGTTTCCAAATCAGCCCCAGCATTTT	CATSGGFPNQPQHF
19	TRBV6-2/TRBV6-3	TRBJ2-2	TRBD1	-	TGTGCCAGCAGTCCGGGACAGGGCCCACGAGCCACGAACACCGGGGAGCTGTTTTTT	CASSPGQGPRATNTGELFF
15	TRBV7-2	TRBJ2-1	-	-	TGTGCCAGCAGCTCGCGACAGGTTCAATACAATGAGCAGTTCTTC	CASSSRQVQYNEQFF
13	TRBV7-9	TRBJ1-5	-	few	TGTGCCAGCAGCTTAACCAGCAATCAGCCCCAGCATTTT	CASSLTSNQPQHF
16	TRBV18	TRBJ1-5	TRBD1	-	TGTGCCAGCTCACCTTCCGGGACAGGGGGCAATCAGCCCCAGCATTTT	CASSPSGTGGNQPQHF
14	TRBV6-5	TRBJ1-1	TRBD1	-	TGTGCCAGCAGCCGACAGGGAGGGGGCACTGAAGCTTTCTTT	CASSRQGGGTEAFF
12	TRBV6-5	TRBJ2-1	-	-	TGTGCCAGCAGTTACTTAGGTAATGAGCAGTTCTTC	CASSYLGNEQFF
16	TRBV7-3	TRBJ2-1	TRBD1	few	TGTGCCAGCAGCCCCCTCCCGGGACAGGGTTACAATGAGCAGTTCTTC	CASSPLPGQGYNEQFF
16	TRBV14	TRBJ1-2	-	-	TGTGCCAGCAGCCAAGTAATGTCCGGGAGGGACTATGGCTACACCTTC	CASSQVMSGRDYGYTF
12	TRBV2	TRBJ2-4	-	-	TGTGCCAGCAGTGTCGATGGCGGGGTTCCGTACTTC	CASSVDGGVPYF
16	TRBV25-1	TRBJ1-5	TRBD1	once	TGTGCCAGCAGTGAATCTGTCAGGGGGCTCGGGCAGCCCCAGCATTTT	CASSESVRGLGQPQHF
13	TRBV30	TRBJ2-2	-	few	TGTGCCTGGAGTGTATCTAAAACCGGGGAGCTGTTTTTT	CAWSVSKTGELFF
13	TRBV7-2	TRBJ2-1	-	-	TGTGCCAGCAGCTTATTTACCGAGGGGGAGCAGTTCTTC	CASSLFTEGEQFF
14	TRBV30	TRBJ1-1	-	-	TGTGCCTGGGGTGCGGGACACACGAACACTGAAGCTTTCTTT	CAWGAGHTNTEAFF
12	TRBV5-4	TRBJ1-2	TRBD1	once	TGTGCCAGCAGCACGACAGGGCGGGGCTACACCTTC	CASSTTGRGYTF
12	TRBV30	TRBJ1-4	-	-	TGTGCCTCCGGGATGGGGGGTGAAAAACTGTTTTTT	CASGMGGEKLFF
13	TRBV5-1	TRBJ1-2	-	-	TGCGCCAGCAGCTTGGATTGGGGGTATGGCTACACCTTC	CASSLDWGYGYTF
13	TRBV10-1	TRBJ1-2	-	few	TGCGCCAGCAGTGATAATCGGTTCGATGGCTACACCTTC	CASSDNRFDGYTF
12	TRBV6-5	TRBJ1-1	-	-	TGTGCCAGCAGTTACTCCGAGGGGGGCGCTTTCTTT	CASSYSEGGAFF
11	TRBV3-1/TRBV3-2	TRBJ1-4	-	-	TGTGCCAGCAGCCGAGGCGGTAAAACGTTTTTT	CASSRGGKTFF
14	TRBV3-1/TRBV3-2	TRBJ1-3	-	-	TGTGCCAGCAGCCAAGTCGGAGGAGGAAACACCATATATTTT	CASSQVGGGNTIYF
16	TRBV19	TRBJ1-2	TRBD1	-	TGTGCCAGTAGTATAGAGGGCGCAGGGGGCTTCTATGGCTACACCTTC	CASSIEGAGGFYGYTF
16	TRBV24-1	TRBJ2-1	TRBD1	-	TGTGCCACCAGCGAACCGGGACAGGGAGGCCACAATGAGCAGTTCTTC	CATSEPGQGGHNEQFF
12	TRBV5-5	TRBJ1-2	TRBD1	-	TGTGCCAGCAGCTTACAGGGGGATGGCTACACCTTC	CASSLQGDGYTF
15	TRBV18	TRBJ2-3	TRBD2	-	TGTGCCAGCTCAACCGGGACTAGCCCTCAAGCTGCGCAGTATTTT	CASSTGTSPQAAQYF
13	TRBV12-3/TRBV12-4	TRBJ1-4	-	-	TGTGCCAGCAGTTTACGGGTGAATGAAAAACTGTTTTTT	CASSLRVNEKLFF
17	TRBV9	TRBJ1-3	TRBD1	-	TGTGCCAGCAGCGAGGGACAGGCCCTAGCCTCTGGAAACACCATATATTTT	CASSEGQALASGNTIYF
13	TRBV20-1	TRBJ1-4	-	-	TGCAGTGCTAGTTTTGCGGGAGCTGAAAAACTGTTTTTT	CSASFAGAEKLFF
13	TRBV24-1	TRBJ1-1	-	-	TGTGCCACCGGGGAGGAAAGGAGGACTGAAGCTTTCTTT	CATGEERRTEAFF
16	TRBV5-1	TRBJ2-5	-	-	TGCGCCAGCAGCTTGGGGGCTCGGGGGACCCAAGAGACCCAGTACTTC	CASSLGARGTQETQYF
15	TRBV7-2	TRBJ2-5	TRBD2	-	TGTGCCAGCAGCTTGCAGCGGGGGAATGGTAGGACCCAGTACTTC	CASSLQRGNGRTQYF
16	TRBV3-1/TRBV3-2	TRBJ2-5	-	-	TGTGCCAGCAGCCAAGGGAGGGGATGGCGGCAAGAGACCCAGTACTTC	CASSQGRGWRQETQYF
18	TRBV9	TRBJ2-6	-	-	TGTGCCAGCACCGAGGGAGGGGGGGGTACCTCTGGGGCCAACGTCCTGACTTTC	CASTEGGGGTSGANVLTF
14	TRBV6-5	TRBJ2-2	TRBD1	-	TGTGCCAGCAGTAGGGGGCGCAGCACCGGGGAGCTGTTTTTT	CASSRGRSTGELFF
13	TRBV6-5	TRBJ1-3	-	-	TGTGCCCTCCAGGGGACGGCTGGAAACACCATATATTTT	CALQGTAGNTIYF
14	TRBV2	TRBJ1-3	-	-	TGTGCCAGCGGGGCACGAGCACCTGGAAACACCATATATTTT	CASGARAPGNTIYF
14	TRBV2	TRBJ2-5	-	-	TGTGCCAGCAGTGAGAATAGCGTAGGGGAGACCCAGTACTTC	CASSENSVGETQYF
14	TRBV2	TRBJ1-1	-	-	TGTGCCAGCAGTGGTCTTTCAGTAAACACTGAAGCTTTCTTT	CASSGLSVNTEAFF
15	TRBV5-1	TRBJ1-4	-	-	TGCGCCAGCAGCCAAATCGAACCATCTAATGAAAAACTGTTTTTT	CASSQIEPSNEKLFF
15	TRBV7-3	TRBJ2-2	TRBD1	few	TGTGCCAGCTCCCCACAGGGGAGGAACACCGGGGAGCTGTTTTTT	CASSPQGRNTGELFF
16	TRBV7-2	TRBJ1-5	-	-	TGTGCCAGCAGCCTATCCTCGCAGGGTGTATATCAGCCCCAGCATTTT	CASSLSSQGVYQPQHF
16	TRBV6-2/TRBV6-3	TRBJ1-1	-	-	TGTGCCAGCAGCACCCCTTGGGGGGGAGTACGGACTGAAGCTTTCTTT	CASSTPWGGVRTEAFF
13	TRBV7-2	TRBJ2-1	-	-	TGTGCCAGCAGCTTCGGCAGAGACAATGAGCAGTTCTTC	CASSFGRDNEQFF
13	TRBV11-2	TRBJ2-3	-	-	TGTGCCAGTCTCCAGACAGGCACAGATACGCAGTATTTT	CASLQTGTDTQYF
15	TRBV5-1	TRBJ2-1	-	few	TGCGCCAGCAACCCGAGGGGGATAGCGGACAATGAGCAGTTCTTC	CASNPRGIADNEQFF
15	TRBV6-2/TRBV6-3	TRBJ2-1	-	-	TGTGCCAGCAGTTACTCCTCGCCGGATTACAATGAGCAGTTCTTC	CASSYSSPDYNEQFF
15	TRBV6-6	TRBJ1-6	-	few	TGTGCCAGCAGTCCTCGGCCAGGGAGCGGGTCACCCCTCCACTTT	CASSPRPGSGSPLHF